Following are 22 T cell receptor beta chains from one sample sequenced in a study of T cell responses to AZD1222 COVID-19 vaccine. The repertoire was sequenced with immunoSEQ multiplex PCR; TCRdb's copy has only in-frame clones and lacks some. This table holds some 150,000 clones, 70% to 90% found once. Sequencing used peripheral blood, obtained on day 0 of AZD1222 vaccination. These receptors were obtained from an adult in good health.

The CDR3 is CASSSLGLGEGQPQHF. Here the CDR3 DNA reads TGTGCCAGCAGCTCTCTTGGGTTGGGGGAGGGTCAGCCCCAGCATTTT. The V call is TRBV5-8, the J call TRBJ1-5; D might be TRBD1 (5 bases). Trimming pared 3 bases from V and 6 bases from J, leaving 19 bases between. The CDR3 runs 16 residues. The germline V gene has CDR1 SGHTS and CDR2 YDEGEE.

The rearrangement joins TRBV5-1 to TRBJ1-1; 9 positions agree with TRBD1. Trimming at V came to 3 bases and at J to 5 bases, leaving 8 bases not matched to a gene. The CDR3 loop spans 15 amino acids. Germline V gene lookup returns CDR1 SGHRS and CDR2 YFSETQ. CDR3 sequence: CASSSGTGRRTEAFF. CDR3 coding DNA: TGCGCCAGCAGCTCCGGGACAGGGCGTCGGACTGAAGCTTTCTTT.

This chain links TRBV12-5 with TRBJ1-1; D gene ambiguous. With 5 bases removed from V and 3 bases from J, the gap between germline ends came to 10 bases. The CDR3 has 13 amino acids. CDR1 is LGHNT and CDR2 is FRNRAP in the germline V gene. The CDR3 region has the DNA TGTGCTAGTGGTCCTAGCCTTTACACTGAAGCTTTCTTT. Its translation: CASGPSLYTEAFF.

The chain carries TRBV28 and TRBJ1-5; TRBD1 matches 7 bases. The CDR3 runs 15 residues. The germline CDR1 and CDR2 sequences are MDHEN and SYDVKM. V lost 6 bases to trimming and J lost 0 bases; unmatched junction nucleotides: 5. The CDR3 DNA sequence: TGTGCCAGCAGCGGGACAGACAATAGCAATCAGCCCCAGCATTTT. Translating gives CASSGTDNSNQPQHF.

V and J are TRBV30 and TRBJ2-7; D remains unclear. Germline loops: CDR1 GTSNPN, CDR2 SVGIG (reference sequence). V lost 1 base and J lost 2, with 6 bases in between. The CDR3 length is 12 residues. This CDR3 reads CAWSDRPYEQYF. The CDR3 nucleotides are TGTGCCTGGAGTGATCGCCCCTACGAGCAGTACTTC.

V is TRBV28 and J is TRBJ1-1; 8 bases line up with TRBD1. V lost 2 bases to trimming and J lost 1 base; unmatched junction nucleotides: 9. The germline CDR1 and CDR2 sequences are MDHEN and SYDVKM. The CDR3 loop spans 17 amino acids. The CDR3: CASSLGGTGGANTEAFF. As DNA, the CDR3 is TGTGCCAGCAGTTTAGGGGGGACAGGCGGAGCGAACACTGAAGCTTTCTTT.

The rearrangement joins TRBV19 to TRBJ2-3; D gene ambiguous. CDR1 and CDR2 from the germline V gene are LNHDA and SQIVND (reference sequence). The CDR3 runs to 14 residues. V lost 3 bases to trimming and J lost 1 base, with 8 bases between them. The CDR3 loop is CASSMPRGTDTQYF. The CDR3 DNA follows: TGTGCCAGTAGTATGCCCCGTGGCACAGATACGCAGTATTTT.

In DNA form, the CDR3 reads TGTGCCAGCAGTGAACAGAAGAACACTGAAGCTTTCTTT. It translates to CASSEQKNTEAFF. The V call is TRBV6-4, the J call TRBJ1-1; D gene unclear. Germline-derived CDR1 and CDR2 are MRHNA and SNTAGT. Between the trimmed V and J ends, which lost 3 bases and 1 base, there was a span of 6 bases. The CDR3 has 13 amino acids.

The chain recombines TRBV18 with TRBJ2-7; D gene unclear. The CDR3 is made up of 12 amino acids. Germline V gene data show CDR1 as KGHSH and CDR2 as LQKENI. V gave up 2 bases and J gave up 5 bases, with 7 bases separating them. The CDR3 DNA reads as TGTGCCAGCTCACCAAGCTCGAACGAGCAGTACTTC. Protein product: CASSPSSNEQYF.

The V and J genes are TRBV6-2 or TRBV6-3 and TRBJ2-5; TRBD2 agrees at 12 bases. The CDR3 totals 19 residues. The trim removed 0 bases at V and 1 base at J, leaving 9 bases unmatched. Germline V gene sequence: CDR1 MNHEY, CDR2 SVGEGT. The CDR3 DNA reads TGTGCCAGCAGTTACTCTACGGACCCGGGACTAGCGGGCCAAGAGACCCAGTACTTC. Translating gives CASSYSTDPGLAGQETQYF.

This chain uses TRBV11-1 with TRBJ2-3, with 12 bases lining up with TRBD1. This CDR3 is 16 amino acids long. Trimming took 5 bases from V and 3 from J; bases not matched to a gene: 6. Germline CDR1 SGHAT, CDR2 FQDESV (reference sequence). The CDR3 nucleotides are TGTGCCAGCAGCCCCGAGGGACAGGGGGCAACAGATACGCAGTATTTT. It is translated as CASSPEGQGATDTQYF.

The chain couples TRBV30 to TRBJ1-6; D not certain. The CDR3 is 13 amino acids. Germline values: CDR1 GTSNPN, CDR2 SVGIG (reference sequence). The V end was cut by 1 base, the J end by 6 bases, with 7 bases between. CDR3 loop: CAWSDSPNSPLHF. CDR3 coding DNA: TGTGCCTGGAGTGACAGCCCTAATTCACCCCTCCACTTT.

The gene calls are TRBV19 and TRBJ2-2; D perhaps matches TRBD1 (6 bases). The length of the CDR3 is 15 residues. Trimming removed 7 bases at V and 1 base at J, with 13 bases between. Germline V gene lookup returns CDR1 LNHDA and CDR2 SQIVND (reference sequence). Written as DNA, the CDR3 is TGTGCCAGTACCCCAGGGGCAGGGAACACCGGGGAGCTGTTTTTT. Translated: CASTPGAGNTGELFF.

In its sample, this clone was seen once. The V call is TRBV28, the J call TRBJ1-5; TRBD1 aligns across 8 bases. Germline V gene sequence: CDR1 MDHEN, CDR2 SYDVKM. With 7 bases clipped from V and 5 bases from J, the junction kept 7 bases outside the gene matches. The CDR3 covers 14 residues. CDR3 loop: CASTIQGGYQPQHF. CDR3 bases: TGTGCCAGCACTATACAGGGGGGGTATCAGCCCCAGCATTTT.

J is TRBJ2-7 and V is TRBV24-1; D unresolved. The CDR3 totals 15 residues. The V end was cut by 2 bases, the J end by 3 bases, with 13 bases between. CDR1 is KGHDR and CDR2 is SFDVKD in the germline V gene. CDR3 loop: CATSDSGTAGYEQYF. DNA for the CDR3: TGTGCCACCAGTGATTCCGGAACGGCAGGCTACGAGCAGTACTTC.

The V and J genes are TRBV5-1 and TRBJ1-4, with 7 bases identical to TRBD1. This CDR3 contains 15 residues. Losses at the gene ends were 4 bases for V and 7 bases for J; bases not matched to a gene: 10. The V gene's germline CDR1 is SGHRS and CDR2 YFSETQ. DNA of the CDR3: TGCGCCAGCAGCCCCGGACAGGAGATCACTGAAAAACTGTTTTTT. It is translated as CASSPGQEITEKLFF.

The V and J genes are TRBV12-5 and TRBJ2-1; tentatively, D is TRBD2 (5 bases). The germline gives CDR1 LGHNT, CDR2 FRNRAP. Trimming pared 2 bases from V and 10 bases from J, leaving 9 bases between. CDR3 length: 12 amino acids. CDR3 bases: TGTGCTAGTGGTTTGCCTGAGGGAGAGCAGTTCTTC. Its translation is CASGLPEGEQFF. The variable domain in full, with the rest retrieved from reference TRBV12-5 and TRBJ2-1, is DARVTQTPRHKVTEMGQEVTMRCQPILGHNTVFWYRQTMMQGLELLAYFRNRAPLDDSGMPKDRFSAEMPDATLATLKIQPSEPRDSAVYFCASGLPEGEQFFGPGTRLTVL.

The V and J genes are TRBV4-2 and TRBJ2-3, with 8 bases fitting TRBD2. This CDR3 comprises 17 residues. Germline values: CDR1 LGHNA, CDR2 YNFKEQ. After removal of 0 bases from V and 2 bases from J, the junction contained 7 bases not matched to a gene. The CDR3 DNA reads TGTGCCAGCAGCCAAGATCGGGCGGGGGGCCCCACAGATACGCAGTATTTT. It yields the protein CASSQDRAGGPTDTQYF.

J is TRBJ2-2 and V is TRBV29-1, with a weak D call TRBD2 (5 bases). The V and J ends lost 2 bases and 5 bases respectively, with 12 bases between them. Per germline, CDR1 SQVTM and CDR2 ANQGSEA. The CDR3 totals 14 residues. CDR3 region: CSVESNRRTGELFF. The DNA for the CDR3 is TGCAGCGTTGAATCCAACCGGAGGACCGGGGAGCTGTTTTTT.

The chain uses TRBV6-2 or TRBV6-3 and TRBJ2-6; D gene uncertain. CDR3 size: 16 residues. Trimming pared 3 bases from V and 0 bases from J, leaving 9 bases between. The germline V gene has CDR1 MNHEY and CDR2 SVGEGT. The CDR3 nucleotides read TGTGCCAGCAGTTATACCGGAATCTCTGGGGCCAACGTCCTGACTTTC. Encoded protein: CASSYTGISGANVLTF.

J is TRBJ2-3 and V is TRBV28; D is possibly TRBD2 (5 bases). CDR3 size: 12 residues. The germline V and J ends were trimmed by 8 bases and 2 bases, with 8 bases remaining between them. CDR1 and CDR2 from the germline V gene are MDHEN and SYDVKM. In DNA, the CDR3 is TGTGCCAGCCGGGATTACACAGATACGCAGTATTTT. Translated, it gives CASRDYTDTQYF.

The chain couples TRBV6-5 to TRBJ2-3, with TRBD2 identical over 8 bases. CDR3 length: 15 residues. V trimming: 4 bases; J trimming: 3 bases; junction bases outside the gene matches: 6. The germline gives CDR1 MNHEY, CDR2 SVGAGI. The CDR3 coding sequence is TGTGCCAGCAGTTCCGGGACTAGGGAGACAGATACGCAGTATTTT. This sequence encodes CASSSGTRETDTQYF.